What follows are 18 T cell receptor beta chains derived from one specimen sequenced in a study of shared clonotypes between healthy human individuals. Assay used: immunoSEQ multiplex PCR; TCRdb lists only in-frame clones, some missing. The sample has some 2 million clones, roughly 96% seen once. Sample: naive CD4+ T cells sorted from blood. Specified subset: CD45RA+ positively selected. The source is a man aged 18 to 30 in good health.

The chain is built from TRBV27 and TRBJ1-1; the D gene is possibly TRBD1 (6 bases). CDR3 length: 14 residues. The V end lost 2 bases, the J end lost 3 bases, and 10 bases lay between the germline ends. The germline V gene encodes CDR1 MNHEY and CDR2 SMNVEV (reference sequence). The CDR3 reads CASSLNRAYTEAFF. The CDR3, as DNA: TGTGCCAGCAGTTTAAACAGGGCTTACACTGAAGCTTTCTTT.

The V gene is TRBV6-4, the J gene TRBJ1-6; tentatively, D is TRBD1 (6 bases). The CDR3 has 19 amino acids. Trimming removed 11 bases at V and 0 bases at J, with 26 bases between. Germline V lookup: CDR1 MRHNA, CDR2 SNTAGT. CDR3 in amino acids: CAVIRWQGRVSSYNSPLHF. The CDR3 DNA sequence: TGTGCCGTCATACGGTGGCAGGGGAGGGTTAGCTCCTATAATTCACCCCTCCACTTT.

This chain uses TRBV2 with TRBJ1-2; D remains ambiguous. The germline V gene has CDR1 SNHLY and CDR2 FYNNEI. The V gene lost 8 bases and the J gene lost 3 bases, with 13 bases spanning the gap. This CDR3 region has 13 residues. CDR3 nucleotides: TGTGCCAGCCTACCCGGATGGGACTATGGCTACACCTTC. This gives the protein CASLPGWDYGYTF.

The CDR3 DNA follows: TGTGCCAGCTCACCACCGACTACAGCTGAGCAGTTCTTC. Translating it yields CASSPPTTAEQFF. The chain recombines TRBV18 with TRBJ2-1; a possible D gene is TRBD2 (5 bases). The CDR3 is 13 amino acids. Germline CDR1 and CDR2: KGHSH and LQKENI. V lost 0 bases, J lost 9 bases, and 9 bases lay in between.

V usage is TRBV14 and J usage is TRBJ1-6; 7 bases are a match to TRBD1. Looked up from germline, CDR1 is SGHDN and CDR2 is FVKESK. The CDR3 sequence is 15 residues long. V was pared by 2 bases and J by 9 bases, with 7 bases of the junction left unmatched. The CDR3 nucleotides are TGTGCCAGCAGCCAAAAGGCAGGGGGTCGTTCACCCCTCCACTTT. Encoded protein: CASSQKAGGRSPLHF.

The chain employs TRBV6-5 and TRBJ2-7; 11 nucleotides line up with TRBD1. The CDR3 spans 15 residues. From germline, CDR1 is MNHEY and CDR2 SVGAGI. The V gene end was trimmed by 1 base and the J gene end by 5 bases; junction bases not matched to a gene: 4. CDR3 protein: CASSYWGTGGDEQYF. As DNA, the CDR3 is TGTGCCAGCAGTTACTGGGGGACAGGGGGGGACGAGCAGTACTTC.

The CDR3 is CASSSPPGQGTNEKLFF. DNA for the CDR3: TGTGCCAGCAGCTCCCCCCCGGGCCAGGGGACTAATGAAAAACTGTTTTTT. This chain uses TRBV7-6 with TRBJ1-4; a weak D match, TRBD1 (6 bases). V gave up 4 bases and J gave up 2 bases, with 17 bases separating them. The CDR3 is 17 amino acids. Germline values: CDR1 SGHVS, CDR2 FNYEAQ.

This chain uses TRBV6-6 with TRBJ1-2; TRBD1 matches at 8 bases. The trim removed 6 bases at V and 5 bases at J, leaving 5 bases unmatched. The CDR3 is 13 amino acids. CDR1 MNHNY and CDR2 SVGAGI come from the germline V gene (reference sequence). In DNA form, the CDR3 reads TGTGCCAGCAGGGAGGACAGGGAATATGGCTACACCTTC. This translates into CASREDREYGYTF.

V gene TRBV4-1 combines with J gene TRBJ2-7; a weak D match, TRBD1 (6 bases). Trimming shortened V by 1 base and J by 0 bases, and 19 bases separated the two germline ends. Germline loops: CDR1 MGHRA, CDR2 YSYEKL. CDR3 length: 18 residues. CDR3 in amino acids: CASSQGLIFEDSSYEQYF. In nucleotides, the CDR3 is TGCGCCAGCAGCCAAGGTTTAATTTTTGAGGACAGCTCCTACGAGCAGTACTTC.

V gene TRBV6-1 combines with J gene TRBJ1-1; D gene ambiguous. CDR1 is MNHNS and CDR2 is SASEGT in the germline V gene. V was cut by 10 bases and J by 0 bases, with 6 bases left in between. There are 11 residues in the CDR3. The CDR3 reads CATALNTEAFF. The CDR3 bases are TGTGCCACCGCCTTGAACACTGAAGCTTTCTTT.

This chain uses TRBV7-2 with TRBJ2-1, with 7 nucleotides matching TRBD2. The V gene end was trimmed by 1 base and the J gene end by 7 bases; junction bases not matched to a gene: 7. The CDR3 runs 15 residues. CDR1 is SGHTA and CDR2 is FQGNSA in the germline V gene. Here the CDR3 reads CASSLVGTNVNEQFF. In nucleotides, the CDR3 is TGTGCCAGCAGCTTAGTTGGGACTAATGTTAATGAGCAGTTCTTC.

The V gene is TRBV7-2, the J gene TRBJ2-3; 8 bases fit TRBD2. CDR1 is SGHTA, CDR2 FQGNSA, per germline. The CDR3 runs 19 residues. Trimming at V came to 5 bases and at J to 0 bases, leaving 16 bases not matched to a gene. CDR3 amino acids: CASSLGREGTPLSTDTQYF. CDR3 in DNA: TGTGCCAGCAGCCTGGGTCGGGAGGGGACCCCCCTTAGCACAGATACGCAGTATTTT.

The chain recombines TRBV7-3 with TRBJ2-5; D perhaps matches TRBD2 (6 bases). The V and J ends lost 5 bases and 3 bases respectively, with 13 bases between them. Germline V CDR1 and CDR2: SGHTA, FQGTGA. This CDR3 spans 14 amino acids. CDR3 sequence reads: CASSRGIGEETQYF. In nucleotides, the CDR3 is TGTGCCAGCAGCCGGGGGATCGGGGAAGAGACCCAGTACTTC.

This clone was picked up one time. V gene TRBV5-1 combines with J gene TRBJ1-1, with D possibly matching TRBD1 (5 bases). The CDR3 has 14 residues. The V end lost 3 bases, the J end lost 3 bases, and 12 bases lay between the germline ends. Germline assignment: CDR1 SGHRS and CDR2 YFSETQ. CDR3 protein: CASSYRDGDTEAFF. CDR3 nucleotides: TGCGCCAGCAGCTACCGGGACGGAGACACTGAAGCTTTCTTT.

The rearrangement links TRBV27 to TRBJ2-7; D may be TRBD1 (6 bases). The germline V gene has CDR1 MNHEY and CDR2 SMNVEV (reference sequence). The CDR3 is made up of 14 amino acids. Trimming pared 3 bases from V and 2 bases from J, leaving 11 bases between. The CDR3 DNA reads TGTGCCAGCAGTTTTAAGGACAGTCCCTACGAGCAGTACTTC. Translated: CASSFKDSPYEQYF.

The V call is TRBV6-6, the J call TRBJ2-7; no clear D gene. The CDR3 consists of 13 residues. V was clipped by 5 bases and J by 2 bases, with 10 bases between them. CDR1 is MNHNY, CDR2 SVGAGI, per germline (reference sequence). In DNA form, the CDR3 reads TGTGCCAGCAGTGGTGACCGTCCCTACGAGCAGTACTTC. It codes for CASSGDRPYEQYF.

The chain joins TRBV18 to TRBJ2-3, with no clear D. The V end lost 2 bases, the J end lost 2 bases, and 11 bases lay between the germline ends. The CDR3 contains 15 residues. The germline gives CDR1 KGHSH, CDR2 LQKENI. The CDR3 nucleotides are TGTGCCAGCTCACCAAATTCGGCGACCACAGATACGCAGTATTTT. As protein: CASSPNSATTDTQYF. The whole variable domain, filled in from reference TRBV18 and TRBJ2-3, reads NAGVMQNPRHLVRRRGQEARLRCSPMKGHSHVYWYRQLPEEGLKFMVYLQKENIIDESGMPKERFSAEFPKEGPSILRIQQVVRGDSAAYFCASSPNSATTDTQYFGPGTRLTVL.

This clone was seen a few times. The chain joins TRBV10-3 to TRBJ2-7, with D uncertain. V dropped 10 bases and J dropped 0 bases, with 10 bases sitting between them. The CDR3 runs 12 residues. Germline lookup yields CDR1 ENHRY and CDR2 SYGVKD. In DNA form, the CDR3 reads TGTGCCACCTCCGGTAGCTCCTACGAGCAGTACTTC. Protein: CATSGSSYEQYF.